This TCR beta chain was recovered during a study of shared clonotypes between healthy human individuals. TCRdb keeps only in-frame clones here, not all; method: immunoSEQ multiplex PCR. The sample has roughly 490,000 clones, 70% to 85% seen once. Sequencing was done on a sample of PBMCs. The TCR comes from a woman aged 40 to 49 in good health. Some clones in this sample may be carry-over from other donors' samples.

CDR3 sequence (DNA): TGCAGCGTTGAAATCGGGACAACAGTGACCTTC. Its protein product is CSVEIGTTVTF. The chain couples TRBV29-1 to TRBJ1-2; the D gene is possibly TRBD1 (6 bases). CDR1 is SQVTM and CDR2 is ANQGSEA in the germline V gene. The V end was cut by 2 bases, the J end by 14 bases, with 15 bases between. The CDR3 has 11 amino acids.